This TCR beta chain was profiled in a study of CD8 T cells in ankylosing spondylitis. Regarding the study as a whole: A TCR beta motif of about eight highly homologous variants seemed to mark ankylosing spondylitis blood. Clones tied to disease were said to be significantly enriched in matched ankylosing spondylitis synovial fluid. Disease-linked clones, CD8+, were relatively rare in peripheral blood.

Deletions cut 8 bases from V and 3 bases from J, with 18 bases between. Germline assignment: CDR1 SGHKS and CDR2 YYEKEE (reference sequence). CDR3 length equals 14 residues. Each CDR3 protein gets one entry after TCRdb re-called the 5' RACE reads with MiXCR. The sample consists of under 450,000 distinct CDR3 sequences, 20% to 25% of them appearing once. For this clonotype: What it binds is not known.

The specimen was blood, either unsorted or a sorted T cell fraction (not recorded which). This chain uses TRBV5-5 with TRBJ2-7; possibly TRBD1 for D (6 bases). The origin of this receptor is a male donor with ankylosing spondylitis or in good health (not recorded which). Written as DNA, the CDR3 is TGTGCCAGGAGCGTGACCGGGACAAGCTACGAGCAGTACTTC. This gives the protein CARSVTGTSYEQYF.